The 13 T cell receptor beta chains listed next were all sequenced from one sample in a study of blood T cell repertoires in COVID-19. The repertoire was sequenced with immunoSEQ multiplex PCR; TCRdb's copy has only in-frame clones and lacks some. The table lists about 270,000 clones, 82% of them singletons. The sample comprised peripheral blood. Every receptor here comes from a woman between 18 and 29 years old with acute or convalescent COVID-19.

This chain joins TRBV19 and TRBJ1-1; D is uncertain. Trimming shortened V by 3 bases and J by 7 bases, and 15 bases separated the two germline ends. Germline values: CDR1 LNHDA, CDR2 SQIVND (reference sequence). There are 14 residues in the CDR3. The CDR3 coding sequence is TGTGCCAGTAGTATGGTGACACGGGAAGATGAAGCTTTCTTT. It codes for CASSMVTREDEAFF.

This clone showed up just once. CDR3 nucleotides: TGTGCCAGCAGCTTAGGGTGGCTGCAAGATACGCAGTATTTT. Protein: CASSLGWLQDTQYF. This chain uses TRBV7-2 with TRBJ2-3; no reliable D call. Germline-derived CDR1 and CDR2 are SGHTA and FQGNSA. V lost 1 base and J lost 5, with 10 bases in between. This CDR3 has 14 amino acids.

This chain uses TRBV7-9 with TRBJ1-1; the D gene is possibly TRBD1 (5 bases). V dropped 1 base and J dropped 5 bases, with 23 bases sitting between them. The CDR3 runs to 18 residues. The germline V gene encodes CDR1 SEHNR and CDR2 FQNEAQ (reference sequence). The CDR3 sequence is CASSLVFGRAARGTEAFF. In DNA, the CDR3 is TGTGCCAGCAGCTTAGTCTTTGGCAGGGCCGCACGGGGGACTGAAGCTTTCTTT.

V usage is TRBV25-1 and J usage is TRBJ1-1, with 9 bases fitting TRBD1. The CDR3 totals 14 residues. The V and J ends lost 4 bases and 6 bases, in that order; junction bases with no gene match: 6. CDR1 MGHDK and CDR2 SYGVNS come from the germline V gene. The CDR3, as DNA: TGTGCCAGCAGTGTACAGGGGGCGTTCGCTGAAGCTTTCTTT. Translated: CASSVQGAFAEAFF.

The chain employs TRBV19 and TRBJ1-5; D uncertain. The germline V and J ends were trimmed by 0 bases and 4 bases, with 7 bases remaining between them. Per the germline V gene, CDR1 is LNHDA and CDR2 is SQIVND (reference sequence). The CDR3 consists of 14 residues. The CDR3 DNA follows: TGTGCCAGTAGTATAGAAACGGGGAATCAGCCCCAGCATTTT. It encodes CASSIETGNQPQHF. The variable domain in full, with the rest retrieved from reference TRBV19 and TRBJ1-5, is DGGITQSPKYLFRKEGQNVTLSCEQNLNHDAMYWYRQDPGQGLRLIYYSQIVNDFQKGDIAEGYSVSREKKESFPLTVTSAQKNPTAFYLCASSIETGNQPQHFGDGTRLSIL.

The chain joins TRBV27 to TRBJ1-1; 9 bases are a match to TRBD1. CDR3 length: 14 residues. The germline gives CDR1 MNHEY, CDR2 SMNVEV (reference sequence). J gave up 1 base and V 5 bases, and 2 bases lay outside the gene matches. The CDR3 region is CASSRTGANTEAFF. The DNA for the CDR3 is TGTGCCAGCAGTCGGACAGGGGCGAACACTGAAGCTTTCTTT.

The chain recombines TRBV9 with TRBJ2-1; 12 bases are shared with TRBD2. The V segment lost 0 bases and the J segment 6 bases; nucleotides outside the gene matches: 13. Germline V gene sequence: CDR1 SGDLS, CDR2 YYNGEE. This CDR3 spans 19 amino acids. The CDR3: CASSVVPQLAGGPGNEQFF. The DNA of the CDR3 is TGTGCCAGCAGCGTAGTCCCCCAGCTAGCGGGAGGGCCTGGCAATGAGCAGTTCTTC. Based on the CDR3 plus reference TRBV9 and TRBJ2-1, the full variable domain is DSGVTQTPKHLITATGQRVTLRCSPRSGDLSVYWYQQSLDQGLQFLIQYYNGEERAKGNILERFSAQQFPDLHSELNLSSLELGDSALYFCASSVVPQLAGGPGNEQFFGPGTRLTVL.

V gene TRBV23-1 combines with J gene TRBJ2-5; TRBD2 agrees at 7 bases. TRBV23-1 qualifies as an ORF whose function is uncertain. Trimming at V came to 4 bases and at J to 1 base, leaving 12 bases not matched to a gene. The CDR3 sequence is 17 residues long. CDR3 DNA: TGCGCCAGCAGTCCGGGGCAGGGAGGGAACTTCCAAGAGACCCAGTACTTC. It codes for CASSPGQGGNFQETQYF.

V gene TRBV5-5 combines with J gene TRBJ2-2; 7 bases match TRBD1. This CDR3 has 14 amino acids. Germline V gene sequence: CDR1 SGHKS, CDR2 YYEKEE (reference sequence). J was trimmed by 4 bases and V by 3 bases; bases with no gene match: 3. This chain's CDR3 is CASSYRDSTGELFF. The CDR3 coding sequence is TGTGCCAGCAGCTACCGGGACAGCACCGGGGAGCTGTTTTTT. The full variable domain, with the rest looked up from reference TRBV5-5 and TRBJ2-2, is DAGVTQSPTHLIKTRGQQVTLRCSPISGHKSVSWYQQVLGQGPQFIFQYYEKEERGRGNFPDRFSARQFPNYSSELNVNALLLGDSALYLCASSYRDSTGELFFGEGSRLTVL.

The V gene is TRBV5-8, the J gene TRBJ1-2, with 7 nucleotides matching TRBD1. CDR3 length equals 15 residues. CDR1 is SGHTS, CDR2 YDEGEE, per germline. V lost 2 bases and J lost 3; bases outside the gene matches: 7. The CDR3 loop is CASSFQGGSDYGYTF. The CDR3 nucleotides are TGTGCCAGCAGCTTTCAGGGGGGTTCGGACTATGGCTACACCTTC.

The genes are TRBV11-2 and TRBJ2-7; TRBD2 matches 7 bases. V trimming: 4 bases; J trimming: 0 bases; junction bases outside the gene matches: 6. Germline V gives CDR1 SGHAT, CDR2 FQNNGV. The CDR3 has 15 residues. The CDR3, as DNA: TGTGCCAGCAGCTCCCTCGGGGAGGGCTCCTACGAGCAGTACTTC. Its translation is CASSSLGEGSYEQYF.

The V gene is TRBV5-4, the J gene TRBJ2-1; D is unresolved. Per the germline V gene, CDR1 is SGHNT and CDR2 is YYREEE (reference sequence). The V end lost 8 bases, the J end lost 10 bases, and 16 bases lay between the germline ends. This CDR3 spans 12 amino acids. Here the CDR3 DNA reads TGTGCCAGTGCCGGAAGCGAGTCGGAGCAGTTCTTC. Protein sequence: CASAGSESEQFF.

The chain links TRBV19 to TRBJ2-2; TRBD2 aligns across 9 bases. The CDR3 is 17 amino acids. Germline trimming cut 3 bases from V and 3 bases from J; bases unmatched to any gene: 8. The germline gives CDR1 LNHDA, CDR2 SQIVND (reference sequence). CDR3 region: CASSMTAGGHDTGELFF. CDR3 DNA sequence: TGTGCCAGTAGTATGACAGCGGGAGGCCACGACACCGGGGAGCTGTTTTTT.